The 32 T cell receptor beta chains below all came from one sample that was sequenced in a study of blood T cell repertoires in COVID-19. Sequencing used immunoSEQ multiplex PCR; TCRdb keeps in-frame clones, though not all of them. The sample shows approximately 100,000 clones, approximately 92% of them seen only once. The source material was peripheral blood. Receptors originate from a man in his fifties with active COVID-19.

CDR3 region: CASSSGQGFSLAFF. In DNA form, the CDR3 reads TGTGCCAGCAGCTCGGGACAGGGGTTTAGTTTGGCTTTCTTT. The V gene is TRBV28, the J gene TRBJ1-1, with 10 positions matching TRBD1. CDR3 length: 14 residues. J lost 11 bases, V lost 6 bases, and 12 bases had no gene match. CDR1 MDHEN and CDR2 SYDVKM come from the germline V gene.

CDR3 sequence: CASSPTGTANTGELFF. The CDR3 bases are TGTGCCAGCAGCCCAACCGGGACTGCTAACACCGGGGAGCTGTTTTTT. V gene TRBV28 combines with J gene TRBJ2-2; possibly TRBD2 for D (6 bases). Trimming shortened V by 6 bases and J by 2 bases, and 16 bases separated the two germline ends. This CDR3 is built from 16 residues. Germline CDR1 reads MDHEN; CDR2 reads SYDVKM.

The CDR3 region is CSVESSLVARGYEQYF. DNA for the CDR3: TGCAGCGTTGAATCATCGCTTGTCGCGCGGGGCTACGAGCAGTACTTC. The chain carries TRBV29-1 and TRBJ2-7, with D possibly TRBD2 on 6 matching bases. Germline V gene lookup returns CDR1 SQVTM and CDR2 ANQGSEA. The CDR3 covers 16 residues. V shed 2 bases and J shed 3 bases, with 20 bases lying between them.

V and J are TRBV9 and TRBJ1-6; no clear D gene. Trimming took 4 bases from V and 7 from J, leaving 18 bases between them. Germline assignment: CDR1 SGDLS and CDR2 YYNGEE. The CDR3 runs 16 residues. CDR3 loop: CASSPRAPGGNSPLHF. DNA of the CDR3: TGTGCCAGCAGCCCCCGGGCCCCGGGCGGGAATTCACCCCTCCACTTT.

This CDR3 reads CASSITRLANEQFF. The CDR3 region has the DNA TGTGCCAGTAGTATTACTCGACTAGCGAATGAGCAGTTCTTC. This chain connects TRBV19 to TRBJ2-1; TRBD2 aligns across 8 bases. Germline trimming cut 3 bases from V and 7 bases from J; bases unmatched to any gene: 5. CDR3 length equals 14 residues. From germline, CDR1 is LNHDA and CDR2 SQIVND (reference sequence).

The gene calls are TRBV27 and TRBJ2-1; tentatively, D is TRBD1 (6 bases). CDR3 length: 16 amino acids. V gave up 6 bases and J gave up 7 bases, with 22 bases separating them. Germline-derived CDR1 and CDR2 are MNHEY and SMNVEV (reference sequence). The CDR3 loop is CASSLIRLTGINEQFF. The CDR3 DNA reads as TGTGCCAGCAGCTTAATCCGGTTAACAGGGATTAATGAGCAGTTCTTC.

The CDR3 here is CASKLAGEVRTDTQYF. The CDR3 DNA follows: TGTGCCAGCAAGCTAGCGGGAGAAGTAAGAACAGATACGCAGTATTTT. The rearrangement links TRBV27 to TRBJ2-3; 10 bases match TRBD2. With 7 bases clipped from V and 3 bases from J, the junction kept 10 bases outside the gene matches. There are 16 residues in the CDR3. CDR1 is MNHEY, CDR2 SMNVEV, per germline (reference sequence).

This clone came up once. This chain connects TRBV7-8 to TRBJ1-5; D remains ambiguous. This CDR3 has 13 amino acids. Trimming left V 5 bases short and J 5 bases short, with 10 bases between. Germline V gene lookup returns CDR1 SGHVS and CDR2 FQNEAQ. CDR3 residues: CASSLGGYQPQHF. The CDR3 DNA is TGTGCCAGCAGCCTCGGAGGATATCAGCCCCAGCATTTT.

The V and J genes are TRBV5-1 and TRBJ1-3, with 7 bases lining up with TRBD1. Germline trimming cut 2 bases from V and 4 bases from J; bases unmatched to any gene: 6. There are 15 residues in the CDR3. Germline lookup yields CDR1 SGHRS and CDR2 YFSETQ. The CDR3: CASSFGDREGNTIYF. The CDR3 DNA follows: TGCGCCAGCAGCTTCGGCGACAGGGAGGGAAACACCATATATTTT.

The J gene is TRBJ1-1, the V gene TRBV28; 7 positions agree with TRBD1. The CDR3 has 14 amino acids. Germline values: CDR1 MDHEN, CDR2 SYDVKM. Germline trimming cut 6 bases from V and 0 bases from J; bases unmatched to any gene: 4. CDR3 DNA: TGTGCCAGCAGAGAACAGGGGATGAACACTGAAGCTTTCTTT. As protein: CASREQGMNTEAFF.

The genes are TRBV7-3 and TRBJ2-1; the match to TRBD2 covers 8 bases. After removal of 1 base from V and 7 bases from J, the junction contained 9 bases not matched to a gene. Germline CDR1 and CDR2: SGHTA and FQGTGA. This CDR3 region has 16 residues. The CDR3 DNA reads TGTGCCAGCAGCTTAATGTCGACTAGCGTTCGGAATGAGCAGTTCTTC. Amino acids: CASSLMSTSVRNEQFF.

V usage is TRBV9 and J usage is TRBJ2-3; the match to TRBD2 covers 13 bases. This CDR3 has 17 residues. Germline CDR1 reads SGDLS; CDR2 reads YYNGEE. Trimming removed 4 bases from V and 3 bases from J; junction bases left unmatched: 8. The CDR3 DNA is TGTGCCAGCAGCTCCAGGACTAGCGGGAGAGGTACAGATACGCAGTATTTT. This encodes CASSSRTSGRGTDTQYF.

The genes are TRBV27 and TRBJ2-2; TRBD1 agrees at 8 bases. From germline, CDR1 is MNHEY and CDR2 SMNVEV (reference sequence). Trimming at V came to 4 bases and at J to 5 bases, leaving 6 bases not matched to a gene. The CDR3 runs to 15 residues. CDR3 amino acids: CASSYRTGRTGELFF. As DNA, the CDR3 is TGTGCCAGCAGTTATAGGACAGGGCGGACCGGGGAGCTGTTTTTT.

V is TRBV30 and J is TRBJ2-1; 13 bases match TRBD2. The germline CDR1 and CDR2 sequences are GTSNPN and SVGIG (reference sequence). This CDR3 has 15 amino acids. The ends lost 5 bases at V and 9 bases at J; junction bases unmatched: 10. The CDR3 DNA reads TGTGCCTGGTCCCCGAGGACTAGCGGGAGTATTGAGCAGTTCTTC. As protein: CAWSPRTSGSIEQFF.

The chain recombines TRBV28 with TRBJ2-2, with D maybe TRBD2 (6 bases). The CDR3 covers 13 residues. The V end lost 6 bases, the J end lost 6 bases, and 11 bases lay between the germline ends. The V gene's germline CDR1 is MDHEN and CDR2 SYDVKM. The CDR3 loop is CASSLGGPGELFF. CDR3 coding DNA: TGTGCCAGCAGCCTCGGAGGGCCCGGGGAGCTGTTTTTT.

The rearrangement uses TRBV11-2 and TRBJ2-7; weak D call: TRBD1 (6 bases). From germline, CDR1 is SGHAT and CDR2 FQNNGV. The ends were cut back, 3 bases at V and 4 bases at J, with 13 bases in the middle. The CDR3 runs to 14 residues. The CDR3 protein is CASSLVQGQYEQYF. The CDR3 DNA reads as TGTGCCAGCAGCTTGGTGCAGGGGCAGTACGAGCAGTACTTC.

The chain carries TRBV4-2 and TRBJ2-7; 8 bases are a match to TRBD1. The CDR3 is 16 amino acids. Germline CDR1 is LGHNA and CDR2 is YNFKEQ. V lost 0 bases and J lost 4; bases outside the gene matches: 8. CDR3 sequence: CASSQELSQGVYEQYF. The DNA of the CDR3 is TGTGCCAGCAGCCAAGAACTGTCACAGGGGGTTTACGAGCAGTACTTC.

The chain has TRBV2 and TRBJ2-7; 12 bases are shared with TRBD2. With 6 bases clipped from V and 4 bases from J, the junction kept 7 bases outside the gene matches. From germline, CDR1 is SNHLY and CDR2 FYNNEI. The CDR3 runs 15 residues. The CDR3 bases are TGTGCCAGCAGGAGGGACGGACTAGCGGGATACGAGCAGTACTTC. Translated: CASRRDGLAGYEQYF.

The J gene is TRBJ2-4, the V gene TRBV9; D is ambiguous. Between the trimmed V and J ends, which lost 3 bases and 0 bases, there was a span of 7 bases. This CDR3 region has 14 residues. CDR1 is SGDLS, CDR2 YYNGEE, per germline. CDR3 in amino acids: CASSANVAKNIQYF. The CDR3 nucleotides are TGTGCCAGCAGCGCAAATGTAGCCAAAAACATTCAGTACTTC.

The V call is TRBV5-4, the J call TRBJ2-5; 8 nucleotides match TRBD2. The trim removed 5 bases at V and 4 bases at J, leaving 10 bases unmatched. The germline V gene has CDR1 SGHNT and CDR2 YYREEE (reference sequence). The CDR3 runs 15 residues. CDR3 nucleotide sequence: TGTGCCAGCAGTCCCAGCGGGAGCAGGGTAGAGACCCAGTACTTC. It is translated as CASSPSGSRVETQYF.

The chain employs TRBV12-3 or TRBV12-4 and TRBJ1-5; no clear D gene. V was cut by 4 bases and J by 5 bases, with 9 bases left in between. The CDR3 runs to 13 residues. Here the CDR3 reads CASSSTHHQPQHF. DNA for the CDR3: TGTGCCAGCAGTTCTACCCACCATCAGCCCCAGCATTTT.

The rearrangement joins TRBV5-1 to TRBJ2-5; D may be TRBD2 (6 bases). This CDR3 has 15 amino acids. Trimming removed 0 bases at V and 1 base at J, with 10 bases between. CDR1 is SGHRS, CDR2 YFSETQ, per germline. The CDR3 is CASSLGGVTQETQYF. The CDR3 DNA is TGCGCCAGCAGCTTGGGGGGGGTAACCCAAGAGACCCAGTACTTC. Supplemented by reference TRBV5-1 and TRBJ2-5, the full variable domain reads KAGVTQTPRYLIKTRGQQVTLSCSPISGHRSVSWYQQTPGQGLQFLFEYFSETQRNKGNFPGRFSGRQFSNSRSEMNVSTLELGDSALYLCASSLGGVTQETQYFGPGTRLLVL.

A single count supports this clone. The V call is TRBV5-1, the J call TRBJ2-7; D gene uncertain. With 0 bases removed from V and 2 bases from J, the gap between germline ends came to 9 bases. CDR3 length: 14 amino acids. The germline gives CDR1 SGHRS, CDR2 YFSETQ. The CDR3 protein is CASSLDPEAYEQYF. The CDR3 coding sequence is TGCGCCAGCAGCTTGGATCCAGAAGCCTACGAGCAGTACTTC.

V and J are TRBV2 and TRBJ1-2; no definite D call. Trimming shortened V by 2 bases and J by 7 bases, and 8 bases separated the two germline ends. CDR1 and CDR2 (germline): SNHLY, FYNNEI. This CDR3 contains 12 residues. Written as DNA, the CDR3 is TGTGCCAGCAGTGAATCGGGGTCTGGCTACACCTTC. This encodes CASSESGSGYTF.

Only a few counts were recorded for this clone. This chain joins TRBV25-1 and TRBJ2-1; D call uncertain. The V and J ends lost 1 base and 9 bases respectively, with 4 bases between them. Germline V gene data show CDR1 as MGHDK and CDR2 as SYGVNS. The CDR3 is 11 amino acids. CDR3 in DNA: TGTGCCAGCAGTGAATCATTTGAGCAGTTCTTC. It specifies CASSESFEQFF.

The chain carries TRBV29-1 and TRBJ2-2, with D perhaps TRBD2 (7 bases). V was trimmed by 6 bases and J by 4 bases, leaving 15 bases between them. The germline CDR1 and CDR2 sequences are SQVTM and ANQGSEA. This CDR3 is built from 14 residues. The CDR3 sequence is CSVLRGGVTGELFF. DNA for the CDR3: TGCAGCGTCCTAAGGGGGGGAGTCACCGGGGAGCTGTTTTTT.

This clone was observed a single time. The chain is built from TRBV6-5 and TRBJ2-1; 10 bases line up with TRBD2. Germline V gene sequence: CDR1 MNHEY, CDR2 SVGAGI. Trimming took 2 bases from V and 4 from J; bases not matched to a gene: 2. The CDR3 runs 15 residues. CDR3: CASSYTSGIYNEQFF. CDR3 in DNA: TGTGCCAGCAGTTACACTAGCGGGATTTACAATGAGCAGTTCTTC.

The chain uses TRBV24-1 and TRBJ1-5; possibly TRBD1 for D (6 bases). The CDR3 spans 14 residues. CDR1 is KGHDR and CDR2 is SFDVKD in the germline V gene. With 5 bases removed from V and 2 bases from J, the gap between germline ends came to 9 bases. CDR3 DNA: TGTGCCACCAGTGGGTCAGGGGGCAATCAGCCCCAGCATTTT. Encoded protein: CATSGSGGNQPQHF.

The chain is built from TRBV2 and TRBJ2-1, with D perhaps matching TRBD1 (5 bases). Per germline, CDR1 SNHLY and CDR2 FYNNEI. V lost 3 bases, J lost 2 bases, and 5 bases lay in between. CDR3 length equals 13 residues. CDR3 DNA: TGTGCCAGCAGTGAGGACACCTACAATGAGCAGTTCTTC. Translation gives CASSEDTYNEQFF.

The rearrangement joins TRBV5-1 to TRBJ2-7, with D possibly being TRBD1 (6 bases). From germline, CDR1 is SGHRS and CDR2 YFSETQ. Trimming stripped 0 bases from V and 3 bases from J, with 13 bases between. The CDR3 is 15 amino acids. The CDR3 spells CASSLGAGQIYEQYF. The CDR3 DNA is TGCGCCAGCAGCTTGGGGGCCGGACAGATCTACGAGCAGTACTTC.

The J gene is TRBJ2-7, the V gene TRBV27; weak D call: TRBD2 (5 bases). The CDR3 is 12 residues long. Germline V gene lookup returns CDR1 MNHEY and CDR2 SMNVEV (reference sequence). Trimming took 6 bases from V and 5 from J, leaving 11 bases between them. The CDR3 reads CASRSTTHEQYF. The CDR3 bases are TGTGCCAGCAGGTCGACTACCCACGAGCAGTACTTC.

The J gene is TRBJ2-1, the V gene TRBV9, with 12 nucleotides matching TRBD1. Germline V lookup: CDR1 SGDLS, CDR2 YYNGEE. The CDR3 sequence is 16 residues long. J was trimmed by 6 bases and V by 0 bases; bases with no gene match: 4. Written as DNA, the CDR3 is TGTGCCAGCAGCGTAGGAGGGACAGGGGGCCTCAATGAGCAGTTCTTC. Protein product: CASSVGGTGGLNEQFF.